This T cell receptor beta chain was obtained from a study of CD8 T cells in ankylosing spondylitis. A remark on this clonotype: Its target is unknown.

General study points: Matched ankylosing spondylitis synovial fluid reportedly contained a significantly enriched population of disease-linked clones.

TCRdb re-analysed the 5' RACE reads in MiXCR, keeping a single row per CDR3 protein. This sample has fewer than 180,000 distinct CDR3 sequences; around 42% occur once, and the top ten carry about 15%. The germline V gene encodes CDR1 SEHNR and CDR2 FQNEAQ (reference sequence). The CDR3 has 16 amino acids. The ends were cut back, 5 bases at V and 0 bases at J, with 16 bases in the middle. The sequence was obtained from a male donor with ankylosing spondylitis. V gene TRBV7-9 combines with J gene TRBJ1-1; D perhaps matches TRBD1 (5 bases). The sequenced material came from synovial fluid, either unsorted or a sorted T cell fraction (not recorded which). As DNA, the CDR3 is TGTGCCAGCAGCCCCCAGGGTCCAACCATGAACACTGAAGCTTTCTTT. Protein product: CASSPQGPTMNTEAFF. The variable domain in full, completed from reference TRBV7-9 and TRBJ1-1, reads DTGVSQNPRHKITKRGQNVTFRCDPISEHNRLYWYRQTLGQGPEFLTYFQNEAQLEKSRLLSDRFSAERPKGSFSTLEIQRTEQGDSAMYLCASSPQGPTMNTEAFFGQGTRLTVV.